Sequencing of this T cell receptor (beta chain) was carried out in a study of blood T cell repertoires in COVID-19. Overall study context: The samples span acute and convalescent COVID-19 from the United States, Italy and Spain.

Per the study methods: Reference gene primer amplification gave nucleated cell count estimates. Profiled with immunoSEQ multiplex PCR; TCRdb holds only in-frame clones, not every one. For V, J and clone size, that table is used; D and trimming come from the DNA. The data contain tens of thousands of clones, roughly 80% of them singletons. This clone appeared a few times. Seattle researchers signed up patients amid active infection and tracked them longitudinally. Sequenced input: peripheral blood. The sequence was collected from a man between 70 and 80 years old with COVID-19, enrolled during active disease.

CDR3 protein: CASSPGTGRNSPLHF. As DNA, the CDR3 is TGTGCCAGCAGCCCCGGGACAGGACGAAATTCACCCCTCCACTTT. V gene TRBV7-3 combines with J gene TRBJ1-6; 8 positions match TRBD1. Germline V gene data show CDR1 as SGHTA and CDR2 as FQGTGA. J lost 7 bases, V lost 5 bases, and 7 bases had no gene match. The length of the CDR3 is 15 residues.